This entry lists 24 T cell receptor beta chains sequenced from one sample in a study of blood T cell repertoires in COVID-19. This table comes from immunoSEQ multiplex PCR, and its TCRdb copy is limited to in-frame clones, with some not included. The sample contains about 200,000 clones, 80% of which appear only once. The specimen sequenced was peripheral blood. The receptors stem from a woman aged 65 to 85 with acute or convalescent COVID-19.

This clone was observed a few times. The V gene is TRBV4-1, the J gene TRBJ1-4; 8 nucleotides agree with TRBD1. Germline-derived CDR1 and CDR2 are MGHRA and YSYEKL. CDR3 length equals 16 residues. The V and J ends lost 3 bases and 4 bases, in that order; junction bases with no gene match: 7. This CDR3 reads CASSHRQGADNEKLFF. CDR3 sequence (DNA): TGCGCCAGCAGCCATCGTCAGGGGGCGGATAATGAAAAACTGTTTTTT.

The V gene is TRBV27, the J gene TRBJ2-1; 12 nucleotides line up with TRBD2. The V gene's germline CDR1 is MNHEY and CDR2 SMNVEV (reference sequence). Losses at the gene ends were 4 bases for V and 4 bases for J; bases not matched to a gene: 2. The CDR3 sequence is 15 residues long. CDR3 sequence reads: CASSSLAGGYNEQFF. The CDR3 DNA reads TGTGCCAGCAGTTCACTAGCGGGAGGTTACAATGAGCAGTTCTTC.

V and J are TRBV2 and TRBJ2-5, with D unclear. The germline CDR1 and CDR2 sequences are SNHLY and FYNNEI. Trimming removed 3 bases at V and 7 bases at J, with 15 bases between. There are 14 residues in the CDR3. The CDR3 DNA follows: TGTGCCAGCAGTGATGGCTTCCGCAAGTCGACCCAGTACTTC. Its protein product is CASSDGFRKSTQYF.

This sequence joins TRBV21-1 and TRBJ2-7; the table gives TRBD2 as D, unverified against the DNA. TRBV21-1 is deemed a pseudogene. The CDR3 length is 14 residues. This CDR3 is CASSRAGASYEQYF. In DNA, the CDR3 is TGTGCCAGCAGCCGGGCGGGAGCCTCCTACGAGCAGTACTTC.

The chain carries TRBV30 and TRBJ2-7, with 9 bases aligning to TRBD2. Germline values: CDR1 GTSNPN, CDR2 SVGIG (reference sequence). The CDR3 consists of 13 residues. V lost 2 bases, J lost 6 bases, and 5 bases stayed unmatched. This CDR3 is CAWSLSGSREQYF. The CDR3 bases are TGTGCCTGGAGTCTTAGCGGGAGTCGCGAGCAGTACTTC.

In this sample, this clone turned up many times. Here the CDR3 DNA reads TGTGCCATCAGTGACCGCACTAGCGGCAATGAGCAGTTCTTC. It codes for CAISDRTSGNEQFF. The chain has TRBV10-3 and TRBJ2-1; 8 bases line up with TRBD2. This CDR3 has 14 residues. CDR1 is ENHRY and CDR2 is SYGVKD in the germline V gene. V trimming: 3 bases; J trimming: 6 bases; junction bases outside the gene matches: 4.

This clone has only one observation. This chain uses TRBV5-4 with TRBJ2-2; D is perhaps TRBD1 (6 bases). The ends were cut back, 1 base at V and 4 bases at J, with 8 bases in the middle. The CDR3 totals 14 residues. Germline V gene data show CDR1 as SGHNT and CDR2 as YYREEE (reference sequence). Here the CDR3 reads CASSLRGFTGELFF. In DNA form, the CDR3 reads TGTGCCAGCAGCTTGAGGGGGTTCACCGGGGAGCTGTTTTTT.

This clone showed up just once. The CDR3 DNA sequence: TGTGCCTGGATTATCTCAGACTACGAGCAGTACTTC. This sequence encodes CAWIISDYEQYF. The chain is built from TRBV30 and TRBJ2-7, with D hard to call. The CDR3 runs 12 residues. The germline V gene has CDR1 GTSNPN and CDR2 SVGIG (reference sequence). Trimming stripped 4 bases from V and 3 bases from J, with 10 bases between.

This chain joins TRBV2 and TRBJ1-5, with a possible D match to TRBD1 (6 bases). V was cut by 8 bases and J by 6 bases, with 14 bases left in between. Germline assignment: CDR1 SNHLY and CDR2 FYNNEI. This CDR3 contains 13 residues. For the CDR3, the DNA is TGTGCCAGCCGACAGGTTCGGAGTCAGCCCCAGCATTTT. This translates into CASRQVRSQPQHF.

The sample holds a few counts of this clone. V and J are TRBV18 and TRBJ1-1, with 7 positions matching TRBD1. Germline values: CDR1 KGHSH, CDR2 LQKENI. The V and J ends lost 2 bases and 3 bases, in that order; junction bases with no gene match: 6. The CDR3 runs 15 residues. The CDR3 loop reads CASSPRQGLDTEAFF. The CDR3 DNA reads TGTGCCAGCTCACCAAGACAGGGTCTGGACACTGAAGCTTTCTTT.

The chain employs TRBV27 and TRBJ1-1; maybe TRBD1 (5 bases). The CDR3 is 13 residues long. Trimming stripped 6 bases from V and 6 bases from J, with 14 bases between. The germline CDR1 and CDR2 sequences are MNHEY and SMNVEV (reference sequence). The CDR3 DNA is TGTGCCAGCAGCCGGCGGGGGGGGGCTGAAGCTTTCTTT. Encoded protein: CASSRRGGAEAFF.

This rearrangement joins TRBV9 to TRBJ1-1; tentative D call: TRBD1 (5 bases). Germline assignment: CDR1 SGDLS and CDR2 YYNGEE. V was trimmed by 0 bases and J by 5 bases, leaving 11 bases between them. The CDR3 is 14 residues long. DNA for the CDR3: TGTGCCAGCAGCGTAGCGGGGGTGGTGACTGAAGCTTTCTTT. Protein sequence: CASSVAGVVTEAFF.

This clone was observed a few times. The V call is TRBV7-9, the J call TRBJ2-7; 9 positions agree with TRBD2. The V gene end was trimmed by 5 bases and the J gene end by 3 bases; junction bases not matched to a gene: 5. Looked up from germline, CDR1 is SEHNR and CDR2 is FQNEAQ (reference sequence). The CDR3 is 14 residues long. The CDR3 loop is CASSRGGAIYEQYF. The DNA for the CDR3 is TGTGCCAGCAGCCGCGGGGGGGCTATCTACGAGCAGTACTTC.

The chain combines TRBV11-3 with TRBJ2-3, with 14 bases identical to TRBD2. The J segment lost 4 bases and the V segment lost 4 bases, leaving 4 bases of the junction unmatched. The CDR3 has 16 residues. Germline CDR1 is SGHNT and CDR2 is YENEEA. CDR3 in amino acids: CASSSRLAGGPDTQYF. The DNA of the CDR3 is TGTGCCAGCAGCTCCAGACTAGCGGGAGGGCCAGATACGCAGTATTTT.

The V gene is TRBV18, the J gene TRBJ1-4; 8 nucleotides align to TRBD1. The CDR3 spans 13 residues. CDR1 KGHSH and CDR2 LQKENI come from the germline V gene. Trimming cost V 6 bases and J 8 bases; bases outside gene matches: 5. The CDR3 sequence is CASSQGAEEKLFF. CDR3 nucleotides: TGTGCCAGCTCGCAGGGGGCGGAGGAAAAACTGTTTTTT.

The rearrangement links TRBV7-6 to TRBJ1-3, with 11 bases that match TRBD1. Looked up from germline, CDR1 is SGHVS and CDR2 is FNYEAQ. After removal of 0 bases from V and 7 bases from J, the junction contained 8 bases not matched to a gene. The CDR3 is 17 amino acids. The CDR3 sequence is CASSLASPGQGGNTIYF. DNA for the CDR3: TGTGCCAGCAGCTTAGCGTCCCCGGGACAGGGGGGGAACACCATATATTTT. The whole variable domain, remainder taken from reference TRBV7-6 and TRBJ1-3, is GAGVSQSPRYKVTKRGQDVALRCDPISGHVSLYWYRQALGQGPEFLTYFNYEAQQDKSGLPNDRFSAERPEGSISTLTIQRTEQRDSAMYRCASSLASPGQGGNTIYFGEGSWLTVV.

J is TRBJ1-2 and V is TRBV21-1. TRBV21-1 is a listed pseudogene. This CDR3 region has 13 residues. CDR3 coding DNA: TGTGCTAAATGGAGGGTGACAAGTCATGGCTACACCTTC. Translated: CAKWRVTSHGYTF.

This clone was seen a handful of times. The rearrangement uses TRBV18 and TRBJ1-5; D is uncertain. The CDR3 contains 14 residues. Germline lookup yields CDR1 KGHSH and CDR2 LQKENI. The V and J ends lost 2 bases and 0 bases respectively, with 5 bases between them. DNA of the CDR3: TGTGCCAGCTCACCAGCAGTTAGCAATCAGCCCCAGCATTTT. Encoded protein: CASSPAVSNQPQHF.

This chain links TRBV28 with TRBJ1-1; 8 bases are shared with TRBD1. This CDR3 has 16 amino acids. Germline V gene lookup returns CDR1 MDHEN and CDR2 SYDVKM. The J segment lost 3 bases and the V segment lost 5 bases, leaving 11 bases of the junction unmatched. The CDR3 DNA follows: TGTGCCAGCAGTCCCAGCCGTGGACAGGGAGACACTGAAGCTTTCTTT. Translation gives CASSPSRGQGDTEAFF.

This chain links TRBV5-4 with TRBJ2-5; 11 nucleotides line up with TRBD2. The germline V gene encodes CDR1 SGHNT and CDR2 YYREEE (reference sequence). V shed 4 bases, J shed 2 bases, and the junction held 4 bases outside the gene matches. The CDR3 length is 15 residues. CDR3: CASSGLAGLQETQYF. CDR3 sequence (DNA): TGTGCCAGCAGCGGACTAGCGGGCTTACAAGAGACCCAGTACTTC.

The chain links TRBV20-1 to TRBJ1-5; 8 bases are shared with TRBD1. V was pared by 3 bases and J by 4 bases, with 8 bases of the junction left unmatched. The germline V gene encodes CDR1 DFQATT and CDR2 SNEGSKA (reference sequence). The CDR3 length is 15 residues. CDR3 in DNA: TGCAGTGCTAGTTTATCGACAGGGGCAAATCAGCCCCAGCATTTT. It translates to CSASLSTGANQPQHF.

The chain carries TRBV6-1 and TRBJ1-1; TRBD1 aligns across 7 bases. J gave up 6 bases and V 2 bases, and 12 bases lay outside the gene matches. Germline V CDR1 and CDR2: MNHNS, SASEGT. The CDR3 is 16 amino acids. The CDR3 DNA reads TGTGCCAGCAGTGAACGACGGACAGGAGTTCTCCCTGAAGCTTTCTTT. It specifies CASSERRTGVLPEAFF.

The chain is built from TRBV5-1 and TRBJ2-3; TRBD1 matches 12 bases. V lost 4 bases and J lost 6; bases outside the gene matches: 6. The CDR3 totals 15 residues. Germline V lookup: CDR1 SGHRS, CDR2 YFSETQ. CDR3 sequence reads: CASSLGQGAVDTQYF. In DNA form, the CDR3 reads TGCGCCAGCAGCCTGGGACAGGGGGCGGTGGATACGCAGTATTTT.

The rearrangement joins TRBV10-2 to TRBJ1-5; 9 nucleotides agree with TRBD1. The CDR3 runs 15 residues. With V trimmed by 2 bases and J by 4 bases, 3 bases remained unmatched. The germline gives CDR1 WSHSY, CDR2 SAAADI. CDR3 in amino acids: CASSEPGTGNQPQHF. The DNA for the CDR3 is TGCGCCAGCAGTGAGCCCGGGACAGGGAATCAGCCCCAGCATTTT.